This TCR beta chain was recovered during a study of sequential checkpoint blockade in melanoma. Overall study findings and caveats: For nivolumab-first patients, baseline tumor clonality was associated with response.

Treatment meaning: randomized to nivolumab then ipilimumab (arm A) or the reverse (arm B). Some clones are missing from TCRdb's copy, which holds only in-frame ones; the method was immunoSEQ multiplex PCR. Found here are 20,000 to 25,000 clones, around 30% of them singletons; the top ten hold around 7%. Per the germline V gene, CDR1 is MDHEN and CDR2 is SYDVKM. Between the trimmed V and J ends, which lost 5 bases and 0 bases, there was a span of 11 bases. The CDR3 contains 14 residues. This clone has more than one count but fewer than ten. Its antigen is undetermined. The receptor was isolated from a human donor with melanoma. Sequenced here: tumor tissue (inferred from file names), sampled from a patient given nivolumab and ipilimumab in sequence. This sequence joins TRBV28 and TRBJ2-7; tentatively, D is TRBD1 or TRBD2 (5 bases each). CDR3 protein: CASSPGRRSYEQYF. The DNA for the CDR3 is TGTGCCAGCAGTCCAGGGAGACGCTCCTACGAGCAGTACTTC. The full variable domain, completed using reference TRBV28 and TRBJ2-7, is DVKVTQSSRYLVKRTGEKVFLECVQDMDHENMFWYRQDPGLGLRLIYFSYDVKMKEKGDIPEGYSVSREKKERFSLILESASTNQTSMYLCASSPGRRSYEQYFGPGTRLTVT.